This T cell receptor (beta chain) comes out of a study of cytomegalovirus exposure and HLA in healthy donors. It was with 60 Vbeta and 13 Jbeta primers that the PCR ran. Assay: immunoSEQ multiplex PCR; the TCRdb copy retains only in-frame clones and omits some. The sample has a few hundred thousand clones; approximately 80% are singletons. Germline V CDR1 and CDR2: MNHEY, SMNVEV (reference sequence). The V gene end was trimmed by 6 bases and the J gene end by 6 bases; junction bases not matched to a gene: 4. There are 14 residues in the CDR3. This receptor was identified in a man between 25 and 39 years old in good health and CMV-seronegative. The genes are TRBV27 and TRBJ2-3; 12 bases align to TRBD2. The sequenced sample consisted of PBMCs. In nucleotides, the CDR3 is TGTGCCAGCAGCGGACTAGCGGGGCCCGATACGCAGTATTTT. Translated: CASSGLAGPDTQYF.